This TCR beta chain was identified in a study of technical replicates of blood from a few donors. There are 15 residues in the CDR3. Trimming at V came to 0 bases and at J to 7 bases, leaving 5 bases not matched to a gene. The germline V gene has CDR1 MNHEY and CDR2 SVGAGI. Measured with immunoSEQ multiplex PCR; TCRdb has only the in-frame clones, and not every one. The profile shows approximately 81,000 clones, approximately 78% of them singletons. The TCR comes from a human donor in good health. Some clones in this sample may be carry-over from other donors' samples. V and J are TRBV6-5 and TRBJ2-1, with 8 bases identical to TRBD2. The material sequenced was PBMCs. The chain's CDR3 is CASSYSSGSGNEQFF. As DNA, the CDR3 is TGTGCCAGCAGTTACTCCAGCGGGAGTGGGAATGAGCAGTTCTTC.